This TCR beta chain was obtained from a study of cytomegalovirus exposure and HLA in healthy donors. The PCR was carried out with 60 Vbeta primers and 13 Jbeta primers. Method: immunoSEQ multiplex PCR; TCRdb's copy keeps in-frame clones and lacks some. The data contain 70,000 to 95,000 clones, roughly 58% of them singletons. In germline, CDR1 is SGHRS, CDR2 YFSETQ. J gave up 5 bases and V 5 bases, and 8 bases lay outside the gene matches. This CDR3 is built from 14 residues. The chain carries TRBV5-1 and TRBJ2-7, with TRBD1 matching over 9 bases. Material for sequencing was PBMCs. This receptor was identified in a woman aged 25-40 years in good health and CMV-seropositive. The CDR3 protein is CASSLGTGSHEQYF. CDR3 coding DNA: TGCGCCAGCAGTCTCGGGACAGGGTCCCACGAGCAGTACTTC.